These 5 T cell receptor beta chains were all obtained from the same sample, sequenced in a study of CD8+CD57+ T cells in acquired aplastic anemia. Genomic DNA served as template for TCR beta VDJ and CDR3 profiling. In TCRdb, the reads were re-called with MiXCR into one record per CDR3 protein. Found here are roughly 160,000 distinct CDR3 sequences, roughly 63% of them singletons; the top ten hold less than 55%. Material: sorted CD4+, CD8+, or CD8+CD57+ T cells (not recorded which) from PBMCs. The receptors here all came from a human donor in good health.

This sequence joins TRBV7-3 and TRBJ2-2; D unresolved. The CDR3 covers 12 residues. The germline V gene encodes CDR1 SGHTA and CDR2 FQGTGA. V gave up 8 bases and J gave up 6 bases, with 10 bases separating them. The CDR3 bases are TGTGCCAGCTACAGTTTCCCCGGGGAGCTGTTTTTT. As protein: CASYSFPGELFF.

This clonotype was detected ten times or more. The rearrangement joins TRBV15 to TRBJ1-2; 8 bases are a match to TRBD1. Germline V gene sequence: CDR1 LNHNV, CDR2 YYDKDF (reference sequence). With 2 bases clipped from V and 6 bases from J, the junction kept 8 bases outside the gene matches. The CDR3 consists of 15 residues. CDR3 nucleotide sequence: TGTGCCACCAGCAGACCCGGACAGGGTATTAATGGCTACACCTTC. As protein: CATSRPGQGINGYTF.

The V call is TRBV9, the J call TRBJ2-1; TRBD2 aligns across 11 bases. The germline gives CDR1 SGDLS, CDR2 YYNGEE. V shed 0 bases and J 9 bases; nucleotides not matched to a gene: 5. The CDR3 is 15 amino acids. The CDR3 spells CASSVGLAGGSEQFF. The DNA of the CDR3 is TGTGCCAGCAGCGTAGGTCTAGCGGGAGGAAGTGAGCAGTTCTTC.

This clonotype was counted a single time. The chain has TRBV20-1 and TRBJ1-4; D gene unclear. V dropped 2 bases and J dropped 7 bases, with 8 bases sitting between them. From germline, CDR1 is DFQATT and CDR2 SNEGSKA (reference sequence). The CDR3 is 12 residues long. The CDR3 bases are TGCAGTGCTAGACCTGGCGGTGAAAAACTGTTTTTT. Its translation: CSARPGGEKLFF.

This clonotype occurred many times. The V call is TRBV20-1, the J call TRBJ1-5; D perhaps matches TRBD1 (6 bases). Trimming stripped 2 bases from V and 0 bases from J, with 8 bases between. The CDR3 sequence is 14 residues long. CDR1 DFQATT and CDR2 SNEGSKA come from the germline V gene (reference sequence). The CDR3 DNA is TGCAGTGCTAGACCGGACAGTAGCAATCAGCCCCAGCATTTT. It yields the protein CSARPDSSNQPQHF.